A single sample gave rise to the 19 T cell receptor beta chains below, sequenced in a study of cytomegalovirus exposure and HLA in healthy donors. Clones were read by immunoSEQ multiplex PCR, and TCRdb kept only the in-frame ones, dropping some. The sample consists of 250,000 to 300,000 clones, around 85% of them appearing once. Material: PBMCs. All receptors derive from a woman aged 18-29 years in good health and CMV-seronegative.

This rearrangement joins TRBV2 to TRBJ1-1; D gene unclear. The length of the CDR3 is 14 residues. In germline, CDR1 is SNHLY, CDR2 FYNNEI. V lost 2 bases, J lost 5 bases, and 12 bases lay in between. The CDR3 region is CASSERQRDTEAFF. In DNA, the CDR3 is TGTGCCAGCAGTGAACGCCAACGGGATACTGAAGCTTTCTTT.

The CDR3 spells CASSSYLAGGIGEQFF. CDR3 DNA: TGTGCCAGCAGCTCTTATCTAGCGGGAGGGATTGGTGAGCAGTTCTTC. The chain has TRBV13 and TRBJ2-1, with 12 positions matching TRBD2. The CDR3 has 16 amino acids. The V gene end was trimmed by 4 bases and the J gene end by 9 bases; junction bases not matched to a gene: 10. The V gene's germline CDR1 is PRHDT and CDR2 FYEKMQ (reference sequence).

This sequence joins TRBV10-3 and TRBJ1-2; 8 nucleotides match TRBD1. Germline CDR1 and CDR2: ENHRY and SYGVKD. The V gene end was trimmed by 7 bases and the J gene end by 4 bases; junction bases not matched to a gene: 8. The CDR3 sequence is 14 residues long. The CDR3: CAITPGGDGYGYTF. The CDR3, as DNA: TGTGCCATCACACCAGGGGGCGATGGCTATGGCTACACCTTC.

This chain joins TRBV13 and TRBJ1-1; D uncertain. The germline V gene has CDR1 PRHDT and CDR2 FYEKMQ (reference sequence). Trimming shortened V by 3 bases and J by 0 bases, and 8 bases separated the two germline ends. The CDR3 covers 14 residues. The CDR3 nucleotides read TGTGCCAGCAGCTTTTCCGGGGTGAACACTGAAGCTTTCTTT. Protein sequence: CASSFSGVNTEAFF.

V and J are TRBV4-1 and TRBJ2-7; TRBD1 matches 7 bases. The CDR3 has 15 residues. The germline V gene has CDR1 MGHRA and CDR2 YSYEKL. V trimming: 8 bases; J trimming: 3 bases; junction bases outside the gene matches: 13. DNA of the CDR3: TGCGCCAGCTCTCCCCAAGGGACAGTTCTCTACGAGCAGTACTTC. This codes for CASSPQGTVLYEQYF.

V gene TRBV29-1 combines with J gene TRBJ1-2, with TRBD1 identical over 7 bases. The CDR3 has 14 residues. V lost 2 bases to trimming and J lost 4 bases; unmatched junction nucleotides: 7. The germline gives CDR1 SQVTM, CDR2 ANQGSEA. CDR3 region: CSVEISGTAYGYTF. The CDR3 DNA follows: TGCAGCGTTGAAATATCCGGGACAGCCTATGGCTACACCTTC.

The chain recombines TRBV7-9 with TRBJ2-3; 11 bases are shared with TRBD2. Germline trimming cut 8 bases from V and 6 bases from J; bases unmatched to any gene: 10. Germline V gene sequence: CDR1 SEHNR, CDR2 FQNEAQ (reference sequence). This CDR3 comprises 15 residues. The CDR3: CASVIAGGPWDTQYF. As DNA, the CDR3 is TGTGCCAGCGTTATAGCGGGGGGGCCGTGGGATACGCAGTATTTT.

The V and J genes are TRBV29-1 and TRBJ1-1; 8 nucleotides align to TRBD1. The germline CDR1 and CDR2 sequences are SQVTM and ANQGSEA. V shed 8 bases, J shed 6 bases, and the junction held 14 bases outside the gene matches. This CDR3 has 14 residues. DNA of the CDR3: TGCAGCCTTGTCCGGCCAGGGGGCTGGGCTGAAGCTTTCTTT. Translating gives CSLVRPGGWAEAFF.

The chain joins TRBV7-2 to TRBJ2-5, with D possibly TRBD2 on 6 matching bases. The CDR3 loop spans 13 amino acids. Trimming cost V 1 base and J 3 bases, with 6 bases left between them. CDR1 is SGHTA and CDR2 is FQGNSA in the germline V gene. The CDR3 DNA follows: TGTGCCAGCAGCTTAGGGGAGGAAGAGACCCAGTACTTC. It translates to CASSLGEEETQYF.

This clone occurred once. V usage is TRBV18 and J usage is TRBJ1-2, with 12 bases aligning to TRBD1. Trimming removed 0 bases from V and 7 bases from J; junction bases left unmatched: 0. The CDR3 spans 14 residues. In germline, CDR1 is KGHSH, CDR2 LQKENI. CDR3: CASSPPGQGAGYTF. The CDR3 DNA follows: TGTGCCAGCTCACCACCGGGACAGGGGGCTGGCTACACCTTC.

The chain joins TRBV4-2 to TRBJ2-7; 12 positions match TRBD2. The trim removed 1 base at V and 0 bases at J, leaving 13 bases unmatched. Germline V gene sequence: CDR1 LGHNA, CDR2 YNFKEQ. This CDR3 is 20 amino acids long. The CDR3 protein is CASSQVIPTSGGISSYEQYF. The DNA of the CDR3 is TGTGCCAGCAGCCAAGTGATCCCTACTAGCGGGGGGATTAGCTCCTACGAGCAGTACTTC.

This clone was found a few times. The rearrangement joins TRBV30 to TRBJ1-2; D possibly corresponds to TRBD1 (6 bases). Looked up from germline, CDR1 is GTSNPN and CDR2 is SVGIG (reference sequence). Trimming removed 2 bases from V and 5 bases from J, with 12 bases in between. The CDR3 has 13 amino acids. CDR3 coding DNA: TGTGCCTGGAGTATCGGACAGACTTATGGCTACACCTTC. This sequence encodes CAWSIGQTYGYTF.

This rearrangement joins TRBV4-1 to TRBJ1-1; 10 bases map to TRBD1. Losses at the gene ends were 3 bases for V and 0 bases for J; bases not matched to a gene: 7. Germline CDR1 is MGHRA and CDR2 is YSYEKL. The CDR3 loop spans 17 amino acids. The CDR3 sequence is CASSQARTGGMNTEAFF. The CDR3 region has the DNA TGCGCCAGCAGCCAGGCCAGGACAGGGGGAATGAACACTGAAGCTTTCTTT.

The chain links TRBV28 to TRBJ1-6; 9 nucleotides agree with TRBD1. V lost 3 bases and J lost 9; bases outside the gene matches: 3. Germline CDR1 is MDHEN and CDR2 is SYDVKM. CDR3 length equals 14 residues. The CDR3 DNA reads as TGTGCCAGCAGTTTGGACAGGGGACTTTCACCCCTCCACTTT. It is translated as CASSLDRGLSPLHF.

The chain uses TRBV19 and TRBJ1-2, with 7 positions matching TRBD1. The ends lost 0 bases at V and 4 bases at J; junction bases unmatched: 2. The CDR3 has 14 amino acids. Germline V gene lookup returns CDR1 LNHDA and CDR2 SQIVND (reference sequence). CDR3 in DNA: TGTGCCAGTAGTATAGAAGGGGGCGGCTATGGCTACACCTTC. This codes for CASSIEGGGYGYTF. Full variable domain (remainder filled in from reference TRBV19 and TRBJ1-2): DGGITQSPKYLFRKEGQNVTLSCEQNLNHDAMYWYRQDPGQGLRLIYYSQIVNDFQKGDIAEGYSVSREKKESFPLTVTSAQKNPTAFYLCASSIEGGGYGYTFGSGTRLTVV.

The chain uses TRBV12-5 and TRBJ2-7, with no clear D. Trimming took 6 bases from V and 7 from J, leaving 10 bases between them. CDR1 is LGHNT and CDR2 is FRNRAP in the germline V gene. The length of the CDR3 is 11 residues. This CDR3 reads CASGPLGEQYF. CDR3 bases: TGTGCTAGTGGCCCCCTAGGTGAGCAGTACTTC.

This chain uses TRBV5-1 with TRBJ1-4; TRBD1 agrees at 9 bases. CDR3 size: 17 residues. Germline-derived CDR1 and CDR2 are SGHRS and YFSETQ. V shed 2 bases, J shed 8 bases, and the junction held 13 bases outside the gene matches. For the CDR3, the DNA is TGCGCCAGCAGCTTCTACCCCCGCCGGGACAGGGAAGAAAAACTGTTTTTT. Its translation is CASSFYPRRDREEKLFF.

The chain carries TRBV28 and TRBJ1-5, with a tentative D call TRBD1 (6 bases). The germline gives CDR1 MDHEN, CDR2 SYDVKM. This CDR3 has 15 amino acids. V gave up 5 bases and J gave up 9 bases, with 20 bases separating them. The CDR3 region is CASSPQTGQLTPQHF. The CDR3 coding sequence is TGTGCCAGCAGTCCCCAAACAGGGCAGCTTACGCCCCAGCATTTT.

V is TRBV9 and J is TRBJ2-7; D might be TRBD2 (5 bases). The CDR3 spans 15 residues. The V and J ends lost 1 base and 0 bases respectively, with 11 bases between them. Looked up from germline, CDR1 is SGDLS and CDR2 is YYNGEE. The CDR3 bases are TGTGCCAGCAGCGTAAGCGGTACGAGCTCCTACGAGCAGTACTTC. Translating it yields CASSVSGTSSYEQYF.